This T cell receptor beta chain stems from a study of early T cells in non-severe SARS-CoV-2 infection. Study-wide background: Sequencing of bulk RNA from unsorted whole blood was done, without chain pairing. Points from the study as a whole: Anti-spike CD8 responses were favored by VDJdb matching, which missed private and CD4 specificities.

This CDR3 region has 15 residues. The V end lost 4 bases, the J end lost 1 base, and 13 bases lay between the germline ends. CDR1 is MNHNS, CDR2 SASEGT, per germline. This clonotype was observed a few times. Its antigen is unidentified. Unique molecular identifier tags were affixed to discrete cDNA molecules. TCRdb recomputed calls from the 5' RACE reads with MiXCR, one row per CDR3 protein. The table lists 50,000 to 60,000 distinct CDR3 sequences, roughly 9% of them singletons. This sequence joins TRBV6-1 and TRBJ1-1; D gene ambiguous. The sequence was obtained from an adult who was a healthcare worker with PCR-confirmed SARS-CoV-2 infection or an uninfected control (not recorded which). The specimen was whole blood, collected at baseline. The CDR3 DNA is TGTGCCAGCAGTGGTGGAGAAAGTGGGAACACTGAAGCTTTCTTT. Translated: CASSGGESGNTEAFF.